This TCR beta chain was observed in a study of shared clonotypes between healthy human individuals. Points from the study as a whole: Naive subsets typically showed greater estimated richness than memory subsets.

Investigators divided CD4+ cells into CD45RA+ naive and CD45RA-negative memory subsets. Comment on this clone: The antigen is undetermined.

Authors' analysis steps: Junction-only immunoSEQ data arrived without quality scores, meaning filtering differed. This table comes from immunoSEQ multiplex PCR, and its TCRdb copy is limited to in-frame clones, with some not included. The V and J calls and the clone size are those of that table, but D and trimming were determined from the DNA. There are 2 million to 2.5 million clones in the sample; roughly 92% occur only once, and 0.3% to 0.4% lies in the top ten. There are 15 residues in the CDR3. Trimming pared 2 bases from V and 0 bases from J, leaving 11 bases between. CDR1 is SGHRS, CDR2 YFSETQ, per germline.

The chain couples TRBV5-1 to TRBJ1-2; weak D call: TRBD1 (5 bases). The specimen sequenced was naive CD4+ T cells from PBMCs. The subset here: CD45RA+ positively selected. The TCR comes from a man aged 18 to 30 in good health. Some clones in this sample may be carry-over from other donors' samples. The CDR3 nucleotides read TGCGCCAGCAGCTTCCTCCAGGGCCCTAACTATGGCTACACCTTC. This codes for CASSFLQGPNYGYTF.